The clone carrying this T cell receptor (beta chain) came up once. Original processing notes: Using reference gene primer amplification, nucleated cell counts were estimated. Profiling relied on immunoSEQ multiplex PCR, and the TCRdb table lists in-frame clones only, not all of them. The DNA was the basis for D and trimming; V, J and clone size are from that table. This table holds some 400,000 clones, roughly 86% found once. In germline, CDR1 is SGHDT, CDR2 YYEEEE. The CDR3 loop spans 14 amino acids. The V end lost 4 bases, the J end lost 3 bases, and 13 bases lay between the germline ends. These data belong to a study of blood T cell repertoires in COVID-19. About the research overall: COVID-19 samples from acute and convalescent phases originated in the United States, Italy and Spain. In each case, the material was cDNA or gDNA derived from T cells, B-cell-depleted T cells, or PBMCs.

It was during active infection that Seattle patients were enrolled and then longitudinally followed. The chain has TRBV5-6 and TRBJ1-2; possible D gene TRBD1, 6 bases. Sequencing was performed on peripheral blood. The receptor was derived from an older woman with COVID-19, enrolled during active disease. CDR3 nucleotides: TGTGCCAGCAGCAGGGGGTACAGGGACTATGGCTACACCTTC. Its translation is CASSRGYRDYGYTF.